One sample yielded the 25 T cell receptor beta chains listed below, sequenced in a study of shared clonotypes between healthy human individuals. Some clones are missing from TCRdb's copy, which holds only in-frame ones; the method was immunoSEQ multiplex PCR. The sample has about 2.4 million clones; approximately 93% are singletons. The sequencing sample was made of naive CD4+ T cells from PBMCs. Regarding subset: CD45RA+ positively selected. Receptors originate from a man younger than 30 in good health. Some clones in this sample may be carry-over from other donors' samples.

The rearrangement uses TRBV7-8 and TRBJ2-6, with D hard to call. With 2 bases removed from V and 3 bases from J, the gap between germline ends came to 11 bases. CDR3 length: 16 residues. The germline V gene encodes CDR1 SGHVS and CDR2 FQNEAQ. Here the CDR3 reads CASSLPGFFGANVLTF. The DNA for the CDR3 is TGTGCCAGCAGCTTACCCGGTTTCTTTGGGGCCAACGTCCTGACTTTC.

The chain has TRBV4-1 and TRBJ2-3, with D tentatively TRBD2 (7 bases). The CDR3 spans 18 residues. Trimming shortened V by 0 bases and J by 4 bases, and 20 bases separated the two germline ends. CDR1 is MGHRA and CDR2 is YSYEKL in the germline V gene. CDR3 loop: CASSQDWAAGAGSDTQYF. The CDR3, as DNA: TGCGCCAGCAGCCAAGATTGGGCCGCGGGGGCTGGATCAGATACGCAGTATTTT.

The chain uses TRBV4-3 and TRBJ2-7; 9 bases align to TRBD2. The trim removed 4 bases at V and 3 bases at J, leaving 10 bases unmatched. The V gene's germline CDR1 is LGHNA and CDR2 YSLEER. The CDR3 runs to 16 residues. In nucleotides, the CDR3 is TGCGCCAGCAGCCTTAACCCTCATAGCGGGAGCTACGAGCAGTACTTC. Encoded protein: CASSLNPHSGSYEQYF.

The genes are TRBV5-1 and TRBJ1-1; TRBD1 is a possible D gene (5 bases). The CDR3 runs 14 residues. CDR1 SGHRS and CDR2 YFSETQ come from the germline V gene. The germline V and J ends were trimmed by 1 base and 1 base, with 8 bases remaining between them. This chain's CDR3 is CASSLMGTNTEAFF. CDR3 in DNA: TGCGCCAGCAGCTTGATGGGGACGAACACTGAAGCTTTCTTT.

Here the CDR3 DNA reads TGTGCCAGCAGCAAGGAGGTCAGGGTCCTGTACTTC. Amino acids: CASSKEVRVLYF. The V gene is TRBV5-6, the J gene TRBJ2-7; D is tentatively TRBD1 or TRBD2 (5 bases each). V lost 4 bases to trimming and J lost 12 bases, with 17 bases between them. Per germline, CDR1 SGHDT and CDR2 YYEEEE. The CDR3 has 12 amino acids.

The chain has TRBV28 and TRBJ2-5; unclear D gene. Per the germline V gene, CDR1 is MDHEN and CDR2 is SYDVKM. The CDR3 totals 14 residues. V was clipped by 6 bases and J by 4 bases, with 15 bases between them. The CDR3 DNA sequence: TGTGCCAGCAGGGCCCCGGCACGGGTAGAGACCCAGTACTTC. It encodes CASRAPARVETQYF.

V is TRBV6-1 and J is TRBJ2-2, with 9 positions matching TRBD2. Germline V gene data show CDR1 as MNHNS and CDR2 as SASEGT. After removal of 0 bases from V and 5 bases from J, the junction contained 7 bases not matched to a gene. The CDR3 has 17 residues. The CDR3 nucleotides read TGTGCCAGCAGTGAAGCGCTTAGCGGGAGTGAAACCGGGGAGCTGTTTTTT. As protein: CASSEALSGSETGELFF.

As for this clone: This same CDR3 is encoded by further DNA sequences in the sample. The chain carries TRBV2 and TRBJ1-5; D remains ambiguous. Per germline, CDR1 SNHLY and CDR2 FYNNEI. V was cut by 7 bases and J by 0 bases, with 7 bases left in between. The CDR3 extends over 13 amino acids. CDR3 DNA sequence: TGTGCCAGCAAGCGGGATAGCAATCAGCCCCAGCATTTT. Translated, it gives CASKRDSNQPQHF. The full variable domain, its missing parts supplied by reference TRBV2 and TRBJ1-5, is EPEVTQTPSHQVTQMGQEVILRCVPISNHLYFYWYRQILGQKVEFLVSFYNNEISEKSEIFDDQFSVERPDGSNFTLKIRSTKLEDSAMYFCASKRDSNQPQHFGDGTRLSIL.

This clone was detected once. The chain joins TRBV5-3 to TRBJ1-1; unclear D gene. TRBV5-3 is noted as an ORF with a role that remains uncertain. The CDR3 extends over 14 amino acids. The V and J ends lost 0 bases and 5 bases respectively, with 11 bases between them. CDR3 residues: CARSLAPLWTEAFF. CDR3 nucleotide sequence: TGTGCCAGAAGCTTGGCCCCTCTCTGGACTGAAGCTTTCTTT.

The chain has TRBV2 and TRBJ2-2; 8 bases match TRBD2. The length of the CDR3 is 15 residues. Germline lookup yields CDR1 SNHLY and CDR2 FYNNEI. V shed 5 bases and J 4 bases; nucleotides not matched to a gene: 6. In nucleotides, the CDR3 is TGTGCCAGCAGTTTGCCTAGCGGGTCCACCGGGGAGCTGTTTTTT. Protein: CASSLPSGSTGELFF.

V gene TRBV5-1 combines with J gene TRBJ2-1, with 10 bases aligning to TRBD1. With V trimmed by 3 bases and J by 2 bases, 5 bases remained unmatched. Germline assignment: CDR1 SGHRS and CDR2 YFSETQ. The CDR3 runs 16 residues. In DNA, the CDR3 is TGCGCCAGCAGCTCTCGACAGGGGGCCCCCTACAATGAGCAGTTCTTC. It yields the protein CASSSRQGAPYNEQFF.

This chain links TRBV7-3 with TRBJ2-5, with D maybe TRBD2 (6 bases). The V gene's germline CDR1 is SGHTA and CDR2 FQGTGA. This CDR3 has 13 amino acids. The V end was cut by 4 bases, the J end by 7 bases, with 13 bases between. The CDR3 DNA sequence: TGTGCCAGCAGCTCCCGGGACTGGGGGACCCAGTACTTC. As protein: CASSSRDWGTQYF.

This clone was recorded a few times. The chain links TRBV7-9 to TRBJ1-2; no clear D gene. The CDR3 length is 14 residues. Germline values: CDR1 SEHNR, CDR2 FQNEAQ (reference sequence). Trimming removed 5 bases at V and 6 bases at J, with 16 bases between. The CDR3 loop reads CASSPNRQANGYTF. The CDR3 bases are TGTGCCAGCAGCCCCAACCGACAAGCCAATGGCTACACCTTC.

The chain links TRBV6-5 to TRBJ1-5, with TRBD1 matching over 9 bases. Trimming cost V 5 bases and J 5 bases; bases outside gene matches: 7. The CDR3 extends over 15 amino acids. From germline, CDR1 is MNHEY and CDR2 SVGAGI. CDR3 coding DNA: TGTGCCAGCAGTACCACCGGGACAGGGTATCAGCCCCAGCATTTT. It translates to CASSTTGTGYQPQHF.

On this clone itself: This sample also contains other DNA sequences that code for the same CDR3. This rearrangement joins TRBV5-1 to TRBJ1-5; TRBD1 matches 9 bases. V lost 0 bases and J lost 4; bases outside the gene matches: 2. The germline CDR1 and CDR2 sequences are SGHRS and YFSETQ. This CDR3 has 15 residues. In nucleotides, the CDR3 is TGCGCCAGCAGCTTGGAGGGACAGGGTAATCAGCCCCAGCATTTT. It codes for CASSLEGQGNQPQHF.

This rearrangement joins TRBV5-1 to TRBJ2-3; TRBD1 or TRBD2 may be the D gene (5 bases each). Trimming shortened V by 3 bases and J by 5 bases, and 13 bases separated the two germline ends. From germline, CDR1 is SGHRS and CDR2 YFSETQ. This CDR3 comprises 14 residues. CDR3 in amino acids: CASSSGGTGDTQYF. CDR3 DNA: TGCGCCAGCAGCTCTGGGGGTACGGGAGATACGCAGTATTTT.

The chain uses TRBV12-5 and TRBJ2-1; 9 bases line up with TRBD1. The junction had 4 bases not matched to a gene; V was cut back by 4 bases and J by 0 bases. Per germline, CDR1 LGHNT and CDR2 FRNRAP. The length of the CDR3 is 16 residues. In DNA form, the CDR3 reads TGTGCTAGTGGTTGGACAGGGGCAGTCTCCTACAATGAGCAGTTCTTC. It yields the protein CASGWTGAVSYNEQFF.

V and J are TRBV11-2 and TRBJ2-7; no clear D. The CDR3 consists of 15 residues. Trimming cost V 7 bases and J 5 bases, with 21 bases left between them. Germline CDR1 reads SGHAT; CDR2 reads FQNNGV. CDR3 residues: CASIPGWGLVNEQYF. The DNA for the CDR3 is TGTGCCAGCATCCCAGGTTGGGGTCTGGTAAACGAGCAGTACTTC.

The CDR3 protein is CASSRQGAHYGYTF. CDR3 DNA sequence: TGTGCCAGCAGTAGGCAGGGGGCTCACTATGGCTACACCTTC. V gene TRBV27 combines with J gene TRBJ1-2; 8 bases fit TRBD1. CDR1 and CDR2 (germline): MNHEY, SMNVEV (reference sequence). V shed 5 bases and J 3 bases; nucleotides not matched to a gene: 5. The CDR3 sequence is 14 residues long.

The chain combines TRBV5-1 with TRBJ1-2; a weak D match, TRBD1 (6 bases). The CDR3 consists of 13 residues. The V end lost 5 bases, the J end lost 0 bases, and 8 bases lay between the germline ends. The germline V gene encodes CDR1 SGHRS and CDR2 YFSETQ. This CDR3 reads CASRGGSNYGYTF. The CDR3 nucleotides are TGCGCCAGCAGAGGGGGTTCTAACTATGGCTACACCTTC.

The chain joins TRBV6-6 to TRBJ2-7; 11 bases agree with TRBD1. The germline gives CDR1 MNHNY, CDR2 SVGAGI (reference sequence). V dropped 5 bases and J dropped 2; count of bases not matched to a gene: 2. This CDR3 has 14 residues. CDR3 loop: CASSPDRGPYEQYF. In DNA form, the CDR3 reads TGTGCCAGCAGTCCGGACAGGGGGCCCTACGAGCAGTACTTC.

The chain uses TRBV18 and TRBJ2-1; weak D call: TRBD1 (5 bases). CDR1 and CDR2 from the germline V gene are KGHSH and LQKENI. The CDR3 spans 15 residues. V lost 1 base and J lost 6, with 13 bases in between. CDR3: CASSPRGVRGNEQFF. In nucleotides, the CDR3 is TGTGCCAGCTCACCACGGGGCGTTAGGGGCAATGAGCAGTTCTTC.

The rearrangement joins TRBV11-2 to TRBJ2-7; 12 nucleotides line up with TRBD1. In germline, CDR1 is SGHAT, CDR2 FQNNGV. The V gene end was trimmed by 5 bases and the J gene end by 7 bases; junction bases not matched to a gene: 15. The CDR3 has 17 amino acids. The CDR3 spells CASSPPGPGDRGHEQYF. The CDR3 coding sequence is TGTGCCAGCAGCCCACCAGGGCCGGGGGACAGGGGGCATGAGCAGTACTTC.

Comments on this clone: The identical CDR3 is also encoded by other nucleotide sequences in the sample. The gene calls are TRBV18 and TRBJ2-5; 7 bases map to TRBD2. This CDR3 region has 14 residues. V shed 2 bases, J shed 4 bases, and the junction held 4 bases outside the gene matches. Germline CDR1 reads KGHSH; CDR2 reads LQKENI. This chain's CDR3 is CASSPTGGRETQYF. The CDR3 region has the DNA TGTGCCAGCTCACCAACGGGGGGTAGAGAGACCCAGTACTTC.

In nucleotides, the CDR3 is TGTGCCAGCAGTGTAGAATTAAACACCATATATTTT. This gives the protein CASSVELNTIYF. The chain carries TRBV6-1 and TRBJ1-3, with unresolved D. V dropped 4 bases and J dropped 6 bases, with 7 bases sitting between them. This CDR3 has 12 residues. CDR1 and CDR2 from the germline V gene are MNHNS and SASEGT.